These T cell receptor beta chains were read from a single sample in a study of shared clonotypes between healthy human individuals. Produced via immunoSEQ multiplex PCR; TCRdb's table is partial and in-frame only. Of roughly 1 million clones detected, approximately 68% appear once; the ten largest clones hold about 1.5%. The sequencing sample was made of memory CD4+ T cells sorted from blood. Receptors originate from a man younger than 35 in good health. Both conserved end residues are part of each CDR3.

V gene | CDR3 length | CDR3 protein
TRBV6-6 | 14 | CASIGTGVDQPQHF
TRBV4-3 | 15 | CASSQDAGSGNTIYF
TRBV28 | 13 | CASRPGGPYEQYF
TRBV7-9 | 14 | CASSQGQGPDKQFF
TRBV11-2 | 14 | CASSPARGGNEQFF
TRBV6-5 | 13 | CASSKTGRTEAFF
TRBV9 | 14 | CASSVIQPNTEAFF
TRBV7-2 | 14 | CASSLQGGNSPLHF
TRBV2 | 15 | CASSAPRSGGNEQFF
TRBV30 | 14 | CAWARSDSNQPQHF
TRBV28 | 12 | CASLAGGKTQYF
TRBV6-1 | 14 | CASSVLASYNEQFF
TRBV2 | 15 | CATSTGPSGTGELFF
TRBV18 | 15 | CASSPTAGNTDTQYF
TRBV10-1 | 15 | CASSESTGDTGELFF
TRBV9 | 14 | CASSVEMDGNTIYF
TRBV28 | 15 | CASTSSRVGGEKLFF
TRBV7-2 | 12 | CASSFGTDTQYF
TRBV20-1 | 11 | CSASELETQYF
TRBV7-2 | 15 | CASSLGAGGGQPQHF
TRBV29-1 | 11 | CSVGGQGEAFF
TRBV6-1 | 23 | CASSEVVVGQPTSGRTGANVLTF
TRBV5-1 | 15 | CASSSLAEWNNEQFF
TRBV5-6 | 15 | CASSLGGRSTDTQYF
TRBV6-1 | 16 | CASSAFQGTSGNEQFF
TRBV18 | 17 | CASSPPPGRGDGNTIYF
TRBV5-1 | 17 | CASSRGTSGRWGNEQFF
TRBV5-1 | 15 | CASSSLGNRNTEAFF
TRBV7-8 | 14 | CASNPDRAVGEQYF
TRBV18 | 14 | CASSSGQGVTEAFF
TRBV28 | 17 | CASSLFRLAGDSYEQYF
TRBV9 | 15 | CASSVDGRANNEQFF
TRBV4-3 | 17 | CASSQDPGTGYSGELFF
TRBV5-1 | 14 | CASSLDQPPNEQFF
TRBV30 | 15 | CAWSALNRFTYEQYF
TRBV6-1 | 14 | CASTAAGGNQPQHF
TRBV5-1 | 15 | CASSLVGQTQETQYF
TRBV6-1 | 15 | CASRGDKGHGQPQHF
TRBV19 | 14 | CASSIVQGTQPQHF
TRBV2 | 14 | CASSIQGSGNTIYF
TRBV11-3 | 15 | CASSPGQGAFGELFF